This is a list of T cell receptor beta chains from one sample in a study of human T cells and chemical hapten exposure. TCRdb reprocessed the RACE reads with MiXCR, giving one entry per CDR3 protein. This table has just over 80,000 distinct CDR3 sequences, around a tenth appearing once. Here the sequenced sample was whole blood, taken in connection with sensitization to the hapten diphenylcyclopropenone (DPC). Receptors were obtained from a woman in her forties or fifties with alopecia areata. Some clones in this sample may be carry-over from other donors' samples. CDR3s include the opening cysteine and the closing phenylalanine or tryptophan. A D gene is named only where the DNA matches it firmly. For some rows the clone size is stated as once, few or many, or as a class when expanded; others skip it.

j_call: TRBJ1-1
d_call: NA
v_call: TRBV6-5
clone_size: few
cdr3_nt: TGTGCCAGCAGTCCTCTCTGGGGGGCATTGAACACTGAAGCTTTCTTT
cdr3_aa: CASSPLWGALNTEAFF

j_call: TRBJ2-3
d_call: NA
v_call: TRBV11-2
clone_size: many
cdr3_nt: TGTGCCAGCAGCCACCCCACGTTGGGCACAGATACGCAGTATTTT
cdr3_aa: CASSHPTLGTDTQYF

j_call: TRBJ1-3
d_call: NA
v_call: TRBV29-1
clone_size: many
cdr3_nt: TGCAGCGGTCAGGCCCTGGAGGCCGGAAACACCATATATTTT
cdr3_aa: CSGQALEAGNTIYF

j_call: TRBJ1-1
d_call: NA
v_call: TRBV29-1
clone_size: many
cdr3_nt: TGCAGCGTTGTCCTGGGACCCATGAACACTGAAGCTTTCTTT
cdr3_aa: CSVVLGPMNTEAFF

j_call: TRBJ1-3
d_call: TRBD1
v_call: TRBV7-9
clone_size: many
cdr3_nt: TGTGCCAGCAGCTACGGGACAGGGACAGGAAACACCATATATTTT
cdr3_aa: CASSYGTGTGNTIYF

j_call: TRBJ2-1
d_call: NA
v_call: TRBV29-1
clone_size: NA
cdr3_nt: TGCAGCGCTTCTCTCGGGGGTTCCTACAATGAGCAGTTCTTC
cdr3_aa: CSASLGGSYNEQFF

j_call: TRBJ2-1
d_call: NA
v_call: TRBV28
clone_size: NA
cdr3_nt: TGTGCCAGCAGTTTATCGGTAAATGAGCAGTTCTTC
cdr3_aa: CASSLSVNEQFF

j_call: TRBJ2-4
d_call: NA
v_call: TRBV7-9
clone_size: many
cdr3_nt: TGTGCCAGCAGCCACCCACGCGGGGCCAGAGAGGCCAAAAACATTCAGTACTTC
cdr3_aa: CASSHPRGAREAKNIQYF

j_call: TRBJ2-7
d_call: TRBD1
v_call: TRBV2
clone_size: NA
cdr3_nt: TGTGCCAGCAGATGGGACAGTTACTACGAGCAGTACTTC
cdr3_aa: CASRWDSYYEQYF

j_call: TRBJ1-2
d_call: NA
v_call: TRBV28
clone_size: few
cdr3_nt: TGTGCCACCCAGTTAGGGGGCTATGGCTACACCTTC
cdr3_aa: CATQLGGYGYTF

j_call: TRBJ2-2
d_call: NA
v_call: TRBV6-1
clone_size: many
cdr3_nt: TGTGCCAGCAGTGAACGGTTCGGTGGTCCCACCGGGGAGCTGTTTTTT
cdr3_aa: CASSERFGGPTGELFF

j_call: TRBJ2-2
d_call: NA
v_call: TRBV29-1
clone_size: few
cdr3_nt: TGCAGCGTTCGATGGGGGGTCTCCGGGGAGCTGTTTTTT
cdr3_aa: CSVRWGVSGELFF

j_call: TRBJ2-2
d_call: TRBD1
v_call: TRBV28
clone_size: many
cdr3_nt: TGTGCCAGCACACCGGGACAGGTGACCGGGGAGCTGTTTTTT
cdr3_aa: CASTPGQVTGELFF

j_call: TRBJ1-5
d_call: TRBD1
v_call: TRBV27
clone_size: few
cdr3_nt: TGTGCCACCAGGAACAGGGGATATAATCAGCCCCAGCATTTT
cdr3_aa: CATRNRGYNQPQHF

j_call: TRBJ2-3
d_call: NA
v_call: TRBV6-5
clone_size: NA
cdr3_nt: TGTGCCAGCAGTATGGGGCACGCAGATACGCAGTATTTT
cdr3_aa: CASSMGHADTQYF

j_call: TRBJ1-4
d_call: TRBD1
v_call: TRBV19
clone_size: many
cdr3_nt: TGTGCCAGTGGGGACAGAAGTAATGAAAAACTGTTTTTT
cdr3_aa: CASGDRSNEKLFF

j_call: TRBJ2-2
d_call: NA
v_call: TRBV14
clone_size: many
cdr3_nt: TGTGCCAGCAGCCAAGGACGGTTCCCCGGGGAGCTGTTTTTT
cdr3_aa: CASSQGRFPGELFF

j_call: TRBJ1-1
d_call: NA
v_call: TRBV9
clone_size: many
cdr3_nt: TGTGCCAGCAGCAGGACGAACACTGAAGCTTTCTTT
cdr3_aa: CASSRTNTEAFF

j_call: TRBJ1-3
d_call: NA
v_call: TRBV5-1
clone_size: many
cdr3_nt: TGCGCCAGCAGCTTGCCGTATAGCTCTGGAAACACCATATATTTT
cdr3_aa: CASSLPYSSGNTIYF

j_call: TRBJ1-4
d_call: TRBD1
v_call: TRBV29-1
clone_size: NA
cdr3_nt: TGCAGCGTTGGTGAGACAGGGGACATTGCAACTAATGAAAAACTGTTTTTT
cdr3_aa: CSVGETGDIATNEKLFF

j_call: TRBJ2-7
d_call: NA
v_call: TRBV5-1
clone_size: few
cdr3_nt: TGCGCCAGCAGCTCGGACCCCGGCTACGAGCAGTACTTC
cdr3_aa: CASSSDPGYEQYF

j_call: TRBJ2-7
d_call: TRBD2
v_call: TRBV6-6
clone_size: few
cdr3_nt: TGTGCCAGCAGTACCACTAGCGGGAGCTCCTACGAGCAGTACTTC
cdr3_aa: CASSTTSGSSYEQYF

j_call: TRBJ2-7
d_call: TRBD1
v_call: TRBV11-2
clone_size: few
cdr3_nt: TGTGCCAGCAGCACCGGACAGGGTTCCTACGAGCAGTACTTC
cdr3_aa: CASSTGQGSYEQYF

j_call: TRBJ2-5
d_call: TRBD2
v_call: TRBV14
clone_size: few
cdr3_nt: TGTGCCAGCAGCCAACTTCATCGCGGGGGCCAAGAGACCCAGTACTTC
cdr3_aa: CASSQLHRGGQETQYF

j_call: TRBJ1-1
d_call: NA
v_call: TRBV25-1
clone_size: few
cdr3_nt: TGTGCCAGCTGCGAAAACCTGAACACTGAAGCTTTCTTT
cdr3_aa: CASCENLNTEAFF

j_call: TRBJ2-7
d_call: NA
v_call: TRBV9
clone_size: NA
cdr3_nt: TGTGCCAGCAGCGTAGGGGAGACAGCCTACGAGCAGTACTTC
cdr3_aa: CASSVGETAYEQYF

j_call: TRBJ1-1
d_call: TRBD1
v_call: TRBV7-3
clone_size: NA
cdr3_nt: TGTGCCAGCAGCTTAAGATCTCTGGGACAGGGGGCATTCGGGGTAACGTCTTCGAACACTGAAGCTTTCTTT
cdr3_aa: CASSLRSLGQGAFGVTSSNTEAFF

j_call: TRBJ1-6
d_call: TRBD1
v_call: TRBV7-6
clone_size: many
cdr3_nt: TGTGCCAGCAGCCCGACAGGGGGCGTGTCCAGGGATTCACCCCTCCACTTT
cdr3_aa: CASSPTGGVSRDSPLHF

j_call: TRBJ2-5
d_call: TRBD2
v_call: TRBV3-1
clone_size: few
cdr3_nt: TGTGCCAGCAGCCAAGCTTTACTAGCGGGCCAAGAGACCCAGTACTTC
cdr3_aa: CASSQALLAGQETQYF

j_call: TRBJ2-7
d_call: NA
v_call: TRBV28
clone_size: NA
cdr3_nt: TGTGCCAGCAGTTTGCGCAGGGCTGGCGAGCAGTACTTC
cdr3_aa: CASSLRRAGEQYF

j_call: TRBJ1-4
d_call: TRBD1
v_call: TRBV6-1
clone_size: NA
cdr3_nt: TGTGCCAGCAGTGAAGTCGGGCAGGGGGATGAAAAACTGTTTTTT
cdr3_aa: CASSEVGQGDEKLFF

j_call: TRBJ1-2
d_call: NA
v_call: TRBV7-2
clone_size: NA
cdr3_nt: TGTGCCAGCAGCTTACAGCCCTTCTATGGCTACACCTTC
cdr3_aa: CASSLQPFYGYTF